The rows below give T cell receptor beta chains drawn from one sample of a study of long-term antiretroviral therapy in people with HIV. Generated by immunoSEQ multiplex PCR, the TCRdb table keeps only in-frame clones and is missing some. The sample has 15,000 to 20,000 clones; about three quarters are singletons. Sequencing was performed on unsorted PBMCs, taken less than 2.2 years before starting antiretroviral therapy. These receptors were obtained from a man aged 25-45 years with HIV. Both conserved end residues are part of each CDR3. The D gene is left open where the match is weak. Not every row has a clone size; where given, it reads once, few, many or a size class.

j_call clone_size v_call d_call cdr3_aa cdr3_nt
TRBJ1-1 - TRBV6-1 - CASSEFEYTEAFF TGTGCCAGCAGTGAATTCGAGTACACTGAAGCTTTCTTT
TRBJ2-1 - TRBV18 TRBD2 CASSPSGGYNEQFF TGTGCCAGCTCCCCTAGCGGGGGTTACAATGAGCAGTTCTTC
TRBJ1-4 - TRBV30 TRBD1 CAWSRQGSEKLFF TGTGCCTGGAGCAGACAGGGAAGTGAAAAACTGTTTTTT
TRBJ1-1 - TRBV7-9 - CASSFRVGNTEAFF TGTGCCAGCAGCTTCAGGGTAGGAAACACTGAAGCTTTCTTT
TRBJ1-2 - TRBV10-2 TRBD1 CASWGQGETSQYGYTF TGCGCCAGCTGGGGACAGGGGGAGACGAGTCAGTATGGCTACACCTTC
TRBJ2-1 - TRBV11-2 - CASSLDTSGLYNEQFF TGTGCCAGCAGCTTAGATACGAGCGGCCTTTACAATGAGCAGTTCTTC
TRBJ1-3 medium-sized TRBV7-9 - CASTLGTGNTIYF TGTGCCAGCACCCTGGGCACTGGGAACACCATATATTTT
TRBJ2-1 - TRBV7-9 TRBD2 CASSFVTSGEQFF TGTGCCAGCAGCTTCGTCACTAGCGGGGAGCAGTTCTTC
TRBJ1-1 - TRBV19 - CASSIGNTEAFF TGTGCCAGTAGTATAGGGAACACTGAAGCTTTCTTT
TRBJ1-1 - TRBV6-4 - CASSDRGTEAFF TGTGCCAGCAGTGACAGGGGCACTGAAGCTTTCTTT
TRBJ2-7 - TRBV28 TRBD1 CASSPQTGAYEQYF TGTGCCAGCAGCCCCCAGACAGGGGCCTACGAGCAGTACTTC
TRBJ1-5 - TRBV27 TRBD1 CASSLGTGGNQPQHF TGTGCCAGCAGTTTGGGGACAGGGGGAAATCAGCCCCAGCATTTT
TRBJ1-1 once TRBV19 - CASITRTANTEAFF TGTGCCAGTATTACTAGGACAGCGAACACTGAAGCTTTCTTT
TRBJ1-2 medium-sized TRBV27 - CASSGRGPDGHTF TGTGCCAGCAGTGGTCGGGGCCCGGATGGGCACACCTTC
TRBJ2-1 - TRBV5-4 TRBD2 CASSLSGGLYNEQFF TGTGCCAGCAGCTTGAGCGGGGGTCTATACAATGAGCAGTTCTTC
TRBJ2-5 once TRBV23-1 TRBD2 CASRARLAGDPPRETQYF TGCGCCAGCAGGGCAAGACTAGCGGGGGACCCGCCTCGGGAGACCCAGTACTTC
TRBJ2-3 - TRBV14 - CASSQDYVAKDAQYF TGTGCCAGCAGCCAAGATTACGTAGCGAAGGATGCGCAGTATTTT
TRBJ1-2 - TRBV27 TRBD1 CASSPKPDRAKGYTF TGTGCCAGCAGTCCAAAGCCCGACAGGGCTAAGGGCTACACCTTC
TRBJ2-7 - TRBV25-1 TRBD2 CASSWTSGRGHEQYF TGTGCCAGCAGTTGGACTAGCGGGAGAGGACACGAGCAGTACTTC
TRBJ2-5 - TRBV4-3 - CASSQVGGLSGETQYF TGCGCCAGCAGCCAAGTAGGGGGACTTTCAGGAGAGACCCAGTACTTC
TRBJ2-1 - TRBV5-1 - CASSRLGQGTYNEQFF TGCGCCAGCAGCCGTCTCGGCCAGGGAACCTACAATGAGCAGTTCTTC
TRBJ2-5 - TRBV11-2 TRBD1 CASSLGQGQETQYF TGTGCCAGCAGCCTTGGACAGGGCCAAGAGACCCAGTACTTC
TRBJ2-3 - TRBV10-3 TRBD2 CAISELAAGGRQQYTDTQYF TGTGCCATCAGTGAGTTGGCAGCGGGGGGCCGGCAACAGTACACAGATACGCAGTATTTT
TRBJ1-4 - TRBV2 TRBD1 CASSELGQGNEKLFF TGTGCCAGCAGTGAACTGGGACAGGGAAACGAAAAACTGTTTTTT
TRBJ2-7 - TRBV6-6 TRBD2 CASSPGLAGRVVQYF TGTGCCAGCAGCCCGGGACTAGCGGGGAGAGTGGTGCAGTACTTC
TRBJ2-7 once TRBV6-5 - CASSYAADAYEQYF TGTGCCAGCAGTTACGCGGCAGATGCCTACGAGCAGTACTTC
TRBJ2-7 - TRBV11-2 - CASSSLTLSSYEQYF TGTGCCAGCAGCTCACTGACACTTAGCTCCTACGAGCAGTACTTC
TRBJ2-7 - TRBV4-3 TRBD1 CASSQGSSGTGGAEQYF TGCGCCAGCAGCCAAGGGAGCTCCGGGACAGGGGGCGCCGAGCAGTACTTC
TRBJ2-4 - TRBV19 TRBD1 CASSPGQGLALYF TGTGCCAGTAGTCCAGGACAGGGGCTCGCCTTATACTTC
TRBJ2-1 - TRBV4-3 - CASSQDTRDPYNEQFF TGCGCCAGCAGCCAAGATACACGGGACCCCTACAATGAGCAGTTCTTC
TRBJ1-1 - TRBV28 TRBD1 CASRPQGGNTEAFF TGTGCCAGCAGGCCGCAGGGGGGGAACACTGAAGCTTTCTTT
TRBJ2-5 - TRBV6-6 TRBD2 CASSYRSGAQETQYF TGTGCCAGCAGTTACCGTAGCGGGGCCCAAGAGACCCAGTACTTC
TRBJ2-1 - TRBV7-2 - CASSLGVGSYNEQFF TGTGCCAGCAGCTTAGGAGTGGGATCCTACAATGAGCAGTTCTTC
TRBJ2-2 - TRBV5-4 - CASSLGAGNTGELFF TGTGCCAGCAGCTTGGGTGCAGGGAACACCGGGGAGCTGTTTTTT
TRBJ1-1 once TRBV9 TRBD1 CASSAGGGTEAFF TGTGCCAGCAGCGCAGGGGGTGGCACTGAAGCTTTCTTT
TRBJ1-1 medium-sized TRBV27 - CASSLSWTDYEAFF TGTGCCAGCAGTTTATCCTGGACGGACTATGAAGCTTTCTTT
TRBJ1-1 once TRBV6-6 - CASSYLYTEAFF TGTGCCAGCAGTTATTTATACACTGAAGCTTTCTTT
TRBJ2-7 - TRBV7-9 TRBD1 CASSLPGGAYEQYF TGTGCCAGCAGCTTGCCAGGGGGCGCCTACGAGCAGTACTTC
TRBJ2-7 - TRBV10-3 - CAISVLSGTGAYEQYF TGTGCCATCAGTGTACTCTCCGGGACGGGGGCCTACGAGCAGTACTTC
TRBJ2-4 - TRBV25-1 - CASSEEAQGNIQYF TGTGCCAGCAGTGAAGAGGCACAGGGAAACATTCAGTACTTC
TRBJ2-5 - TRBV5-6 - CASSLVGGGGETQYF TGTGCCAGCAGCTTGGTAGGGGGAGGAGGAGAGACCCAGTACTTC
TRBJ1-4 - TRBV15 - CATSRPDSFNEKLFF TGTGCCACCAGCAGACCGGACAGCTTTAATGAAAAACTGTTTTTT
TRBJ2-3 - TRBV6-4 - CASSDSGFGDTQYF TGTGCCAGCAGTGACTCGGGGTTTGGAGATACGCAGTATTTT
TRBJ2-5 - TRBV5-4 - CASSLLETQYF TGTGCCAGCAGCTTGCTCGAGACCCAGTACTTC
TRBJ2-7 - TRBV7-2 TRBD2 CASTHSGGAYEQYF TGTGCCAGCACCCACAGCGGGGGGGCCTACGAGCAGTACTTC
TRBJ1-1 - TRBV4-2 - CASSQDRGVNTEAFF TGTGCCAGCAGCCAAGATCGGGGCGTCAACACTGAAGCTTTCTTT
TRBJ1-2 - TRBV29-1 - CSVELVGARFDGYTF TGCAGCGTTGAATTGGTGGGGGCCAGGTTTGATGGCTACACCTTC
TRBJ2-3 - TRBV7-9 TRBD1 CASSWTGSDTQYF TGTGCCAGCAGCTGGACAGGGTCCGATACGCAGTATTTT
TRBJ2-1 - TRBV11-3 TRBD2 CASSPPIFSGSGVEQFF TGTGCCAGCAGCCCACCAATATTTAGCGGGAGCGGTGTTGAGCAGTTCTTC
TRBJ2-1 - TRBV25-1 TRBD1 CASRGQGYNEQFF TGTGCCAGCAGGGGACAGGGTTACAATGAGCAGTTCTTC